This TCR beta chain was obtained from a study of control samples from healthy donors and cancer patients. This clone was counted a single time. Repertoires were generated with immunoSEQ multiplex PCR, while TCRdb's copy carries only in-frame clones and drops some. The sample has fewer than 200,000 clones; about 93% are singletons. Germline lookup yields CDR1 GTSNPN and CDR2 SVGIG (reference sequence). V gave up 8 bases and J gave up 0 bases, with 16 bases separating them. The CDR3 has 14 amino acids. The gene calls are TRBV30 and TRBJ1-1; TRBD1 is a possible D gene (6 bases). The TCR comes from a man between 18 and 35 years old in good health. The sequenced material came from blood. The CDR3 sequence: CASNWDTLNTEAFF. The CDR3, as DNA: TGTGCCAGTAATTGGGACACCTTGAACACTGAAGCTTTCTTT.